These 29 T cell receptor beta chains originate from one sample sequenced in a study of T-cell memory formation after mild COVID-19. One entry per CDR3 protein results from TCRdb running MiXCR on the 5' RACE reads. Among about 270,000 distinct CDR3 sequences listed, more than 15% were seen once. Specimen: PBMCs or a T cell subset sorted from them (not recorded which). These receptors originate from a man in his late teens or twenties who had mild COVID-19 (a few samples of this study predate the infection). Cell type and time point are not known.

The chain employs TRBV3-1 and TRBJ2-2, with D tentatively TRBD1 (6 bases). Germline V lookup: CDR1 LGHDT, CDR2 YNNKEL (reference sequence). Between the trimmed V and J ends, which lost 1 base and 6 bases, there was a span of 21 bases. This CDR3 region has 18 residues. CDR3 in amino acids: CASSQATITGSSAGELFF. The CDR3 region has the DNA TGTGCCAGCAGCCAAGCTACAATAACAGGGTCGAGCGCCGGGGAGCTGTTTTTT.

This clonotype occurred a few times. The chain combines TRBV15 with TRBJ2-5; 7 bases are shared with TRBD1. This CDR3 spans 15 amino acids. V shed 0 bases, J shed 4 bases, and the junction held 5 bases outside the gene matches. Germline V gene data show CDR1 as LNHNV and CDR2 as YYDKDF (reference sequence). Here the CDR3 DNA reads TGTGCCACCAGCAGAGATAAACCAGGGGGAGAGACCCAGTACTTC. It translates to CATSRDKPGGETQYF.

The J gene is TRBJ2-7, the V gene TRBV12-3 or TRBV12-4, with TRBD2 matching 15 bases. Trimming cost V 7 bases and J 7 bases; bases outside gene matches: 5. This CDR3 region has 14 residues. The CDR3 DNA is TGTGCCAGCACCCCGGGACTAGCGGGGGGTGAGCAGTACTTC. Protein: CASTPGLAGGEQYF.

This clonotype was seen only a few times. V and J are TRBV24-1 and TRBJ2-3, with D maybe TRBD2 (5 bases). CDR1 and CDR2 (germline): KGHDR, SFDVKD. The CDR3 is 16 amino acids. V lost 5 bases and J 0 bases, leaving 14 bases between the germline ends. The CDR3 nucleotides are TGTGCCACCAGTGGAACTAGAGGCATGAGCACAGATACGCAGTATTTT. It yields the protein CATSGTRGMSTDTQYF.

The table lists this clonotype with a few counts. The chain is built from TRBV5-1 and TRBJ2-5; D remains unclear. From germline, CDR1 is SGHRS and CDR2 YFSETQ. V lost 0 bases to trimming and J lost 1 base, with 13 bases between them. The CDR3 contains 16 residues. The CDR3 protein is CASSLDPKKLQETQYF. CDR3 DNA sequence: TGCGCCAGCAGCTTGGACCCTAAAAAGCTCCAAGAGACCCAGTACTTC.

A few counts support this clonotype. This chain uses TRBV24-1 with TRBJ2-3; the D is unclear. The CDR3 extends over 13 amino acids. CDR1 and CDR2 (germline): KGHDR, SFDVKD. The V end was cut by 3 bases, the J end by 2 bases, with 5 bases between. CDR3 residues: CATSDPPTDTQYF. CDR3 nucleotides: TGTGCCACCAGTGATCCCCCCACAGATACGCAGTATTTT.

This chain links TRBV27 with TRBJ2-1, with D tentatively TRBD2 (5 bases). Germline CDR1 reads MNHEY; CDR2 reads SMNVEV (reference sequence). This CDR3 is 15 amino acids long. V gave up 0 bases and J gave up 9 bases, with 15 bases separating them. CDR3 sequence: CASSLSYARSVEQFF. The CDR3 DNA follows: TGTGCCAGCAGTTTATCGTATGCGCGTAGCGTTGAGCAGTTCTTC.

The chain has TRBV28 and TRBJ2-3, with D hard to call. CDR1 and CDR2 (germline): MDHEN, SYDVKM. V shed 3 bases and J shed 5 bases, with 6 bases lying between them. This CDR3 has 12 amino acids. CDR3 DNA: TGTGCCAGCAGTTTCCGCCTAGATACGCAGTATTTT. Its protein is CASSFRLDTQYF.

This clonotype was observed a few times. The V call is TRBV6-2 or TRBV6-3, the J call TRBJ1-2; D possibly corresponds to TRBD1 (6 bases). V shed 2 bases and J shed 8 bases, with 15 bases lying between them. This CDR3 is 14 amino acids long. CDR1 and CDR2 (germline): MNHEY, SVGEGT. CDR3 residues: CASSYGGARGGYTF. The CDR3 DNA follows: TGTGCCAGCAGTTACGGGGGCGCGCGGGGCGGCTACACCTTC.

This clonotype has more than one count but fewer than ten. This chain connects TRBV18 to TRBJ1-1; maybe TRBD1 (6 bases). Germline CDR1 is KGHSH and CDR2 is LQKENI. The CDR3 runs 16 residues. With 1 base removed from V and 10 bases from J, the gap between germline ends came to 22 bases. CDR3 coding DNA: TGTGCCAGCTCACCACAGGGGACACGGGGCCGCAGCGGAGCTTTCTTT. Its protein product is CASSPQGTRGRSGAFF.

The chain couples TRBV10-3 to TRBJ2-3; 10 positions match TRBD2. Germline V lookup: CDR1 ENHRY, CDR2 SYGVKD. The CDR3 is 14 amino acids. The J segment lost 2 bases and the V segment lost 10 bases, leaving 6 bases of the junction unmatched. CDR3 loop: CATRTSGSTDTQYF. The CDR3 nucleotides read TGTGCCACCAGGACTAGCGGCTCCACAGATACGCAGTATTTT.

Many counts were recorded for this clonotype. The chain couples TRBV7-2 to TRBJ2-3; maybe TRBD2 (7 bases). Germline V lookup: CDR1 SGHTA, CDR2 FQGNSA. V shed 5 bases and J shed 1 base, with 13 bases lying between them. The length of the CDR3 is 15 residues. The CDR3 region is CASSLGGGRTDTQYF. The CDR3 DNA is TGTGCCAGCAGCCTAGGGGGGGGACGCACAGATACGCAGTATTTT.

The V gene is TRBV4-2, the J gene TRBJ2-2; TRBD1 matches 8 bases. Germline V gives CDR1 LGHNA, CDR2 YNFKEQ. V was pared by 0 bases and J by 4 bases, with 10 bases of the junction left unmatched. CDR3 size: 18 residues. The CDR3, as DNA: TGTGCCAGCAGCCAAGATGAGATGACAGGGGCGATCACCGGGGAGCTGTTTTTT. This translates into CASSQDEMTGAITGELFF.

This chain joins TRBV3-1 and TRBJ2-7, with no clear D. V lost 3 bases and J lost 4, with 7 bases in between. This CDR3 spans 12 amino acids. The germline CDR1 and CDR2 sequences are LGHDT and YNNKEL (reference sequence). The CDR3 nucleotides are TGTGCCAGCAGCCACGGCGTGTACGAGCAGTACTTC. It encodes CASSHGVYEQYF.

The rearrangement joins TRBV27 to TRBJ1-5, with TRBD1 as a possible D gene (6 bases). Germline-derived CDR1 and CDR2 are MNHEY and SMNVEV (reference sequence). The CDR3 length is 15 residues. The V and J ends lost 6 bases and 3 bases respectively, with 15 bases between them. The CDR3 region has the DNA TGTGCCAGCAGCCCCCCGGGGGGGGCCAATCAGCCCCAGCATTTT. The encoded protein is CASSPPGGANQPQHF.

The table lists this clonotype with a few counts. The chain employs TRBV27 and TRBJ1-1, with TRBD1 identical over 9 bases. Germline V gene data show CDR1 as MNHEY and CDR2 as SMNVEV (reference sequence). The CDR3 runs to 14 residues. The ends lost 5 bases at V and 2 bases at J; junction bases unmatched: 3. The CDR3, as DNA: TGTGCCAGCAGTGAGGACAGGGGAAACACTGAAGCTTTCTTT. This sequence encodes CASSEDRGNTEAFF.

This clonotype was detected many times. The rearrangement links TRBV5-1 to TRBJ1-1; 8 bases fit TRBD1. The CDR3 is made up of 14 amino acids. V dropped 0 bases and J dropped 7; count of bases not matched to a gene: 5. CDR1 and CDR2 (germline): SGHRS, YFSETQ. The CDR3: CASSLAGTGHEAFF. The CDR3 nucleotides are TGCGCCAGCAGCTTGGCCGGGACAGGTCATGAAGCTTTCTTT. The variable domain in full, with the rest retrieved from reference TRBV5-1 and TRBJ1-1, is KAGVTQTPRYLIKTRGQQVTLSCSPISGHRSVSWYQQTPGQGLQFLFEYFSETQRNKGNFPGRFSGRQFSNSRSEMNVSTLELGDSALYLCASSLAGTGHEAFFGQGTRLTVV.

A few counts support this clonotype. V is TRBV7-3 and J is TRBJ2-1; 12 bases align to TRBD1. Germline V CDR1 and CDR2: SGHTA, FQGTGA. Trimming cost V 4 bases and J 7 bases; bases outside gene matches: 5. The CDR3 is made up of 15 amino acids. CDR3 DNA: TGTGCCAGCAGCTGGGGACAGGGGGCGTTGAATGAGCAGTTCTTC. Encoded protein: CASSWGQGALNEQFF.

This clonotype has only a few counts. The chain employs TRBV24-1 and TRBJ1-1; D not certain. The germline V gene encodes CDR1 KGHDR and CDR2 SFDVKD. The V gene lost 4 bases and the J gene lost 8 bases, with 10 bases spanning the gap. The CDR3 spans 12 residues. The CDR3 here is CATSDQVGEAFF. CDR3 DNA: TGTGCCACCAGTGACCAGGTTGGCGAAGCTTTCTTT.

This clonotype has only a few counts. The chain carries TRBV12-3 or TRBV12-4 and TRBJ2-1, with D possibly being TRBD1 or TRBD2 (5 bases each). The CDR3 covers 12 residues. Trimming removed 6 bases at V and 10 bases at J, with 13 bases between. This CDR3 reads CASSRESPEQFF. CDR3 bases: TGTGCCAGCAGCAGGGAGAGTCCCGAGCAGTTCTTC.

A few counts support this clonotype. The V gene is TRBV12-3 or TRBV12-4, the J gene TRBJ1-2; the D is unclear. The CDR3 has 12 amino acids. V lost 6 bases and J 7 bases, leaving 12 bases between the germline ends. For the CDR3, the DNA is TGTGCCAGCAGACCAGGAGGCTCTGGCTACACCTTC. The encoded protein is CASRPGGSGYTF.

This clonotype has only a few counts. This chain links TRBV4-1 with TRBJ1-5; 9 positions agree with TRBD1. Germline V lookup: CDR1 MGHRA, CDR2 YSYEKL. The CDR3 runs 15 residues. The J segment lost 7 bases and the V segment lost 0 bases, leaving 4 bases of the junction unmatched. The CDR3 bases are TGCGCCAGCAGCCAAGATATGGGACAGGGACAGCCCCAGCATTTT. Its translation: CASSQDMGQGQPQHF.

This clonotype was recorded many times. V usage is TRBV12-3 or TRBV12-4 and J usage is TRBJ2-7; no clear D. The CDR3 extends over 13 amino acids. Trimming took 6 bases from V and 6 from J, leaving 15 bases between them. The CDR3 sequence is CASSLTRVVEQYF. CDR3 coding DNA: TGTGCCAGCAGCCTGACGCGCGTAGTCGAGCAGTACTTC.

This chain uses TRBV20-1 with TRBJ1-2, with D uncertain. Looked up from germline, CDR1 is DFQATT and CDR2 is SNEGSKA (reference sequence). The CDR3 is made up of 11 amino acids. V lost 3 bases and J lost 7, with 9 bases in between. The CDR3 DNA is TGCAGTGCTAGGGTTAACAGTGGCTACACCTTC. Translating it yields CSARVNSGYTF.

This chain connects TRBV7-2 to TRBJ2-2; perhaps TRBD2 as D (5 bases). There are 15 residues in the CDR3. The germline gives CDR1 SGHTA, CDR2 FQGNSA. V lost 5 bases and J 5 bases, leaving 15 bases between the germline ends. CDR3: CASSRGKARTGELFF. The CDR3 DNA reads as TGTGCCAGCAGCCGAGGGAAGGCTCGAACCGGGGAGCTGTTTTTT.

This clonotype was seen more than once but under ten times. V is TRBV6-5 and J is TRBJ2-2; D not resolved. CDR3 length equals 13 residues. CDR1 is MNHEY and CDR2 is SVGAGI in the germline V gene. V lost 2 bases to trimming and J lost 8 bases, with 9 bases between them. In nucleotides, the CDR3 is TGTGCCAGCAGTTACGGCGTGGAGGGGGAGCTGTTTTTT. Translated: CASSYGVEGELFF.

This clonotype was recorded at least ten times. The rearrangement uses TRBV12-3 or TRBV12-4 and TRBJ2-3; no clear D gene. This CDR3 is 11 amino acids long. The V end was cut by 5 bases, the J end by 3 bases, with 3 bases between. CDR3 region: CASSQTDTQYF. CDR3 nucleotide sequence: TGTGCCAGCAGTCAAACAGATACGCAGTATTTT.

The V and J genes are TRBV3-1 and TRBJ2-3; D gene unclear. The CDR3 extends over 13 amino acids. CDR1 and CDR2 from the germline V gene are LGHDT and YNNKEL (reference sequence). V dropped 1 base and J dropped 4 bases, with 6 bases sitting between them. CDR3 in amino acids: CASSQASADTQYF. CDR3 DNA: TGTGCCAGCAGCCAAGCCAGCGCAGATACGCAGTATTTT.

This clonotype appeared a few times. The V and J genes are TRBV29-1 and TRBJ2-2; D remains unclear. The V gene's germline CDR1 is SQVTM and CDR2 ANQGSEA. V lost 3 bases and J lost 2, with 4 bases in between. The CDR3 has 12 residues. CDR3 DNA sequence: TGCAGCGTTGAGAGAAACACCGGGGAGCTGTTTTTT. Protein product: CSVERNTGELFF.